This T cell receptor beta chain was captured in a study of blood T cell repertoires in COVID-19. Overall study context: In each case, the material was cDNA or gDNA derived from T cells, B-cell-depleted T cells, or PBMCs.

Sequencing used immunoSEQ multiplex PCR; TCRdb keeps in-frame clones, though not all of them. The sample holds 85,000 to 90,000 clones; 91% are singletons and the top ten take around 2.5%. J gave up 9 bases and V 1 base, and 7 bases lay outside the gene matches. CDR3 length equals 15 residues. Per germline, CDR1 SGHAT and CDR2 FQNNGV. Material for sequencing was peripheral blood. The rearrangement joins TRBV11-2 to TRBJ2-1, with 9 bases matching TRBD1. The sequence derives from a human donor with active COVID-19. The donor label of this sample is uncertain. The CDR3 region has the DNA TGTGCCAGCAGCTTAGTAGGGACAGGGCCTTTTGAGCAGTTCTTC. Encoded protein: CASSLVGTGPFEQFF. Variable domain in full (rest from reference TRBV11-2 and TRBJ2-1): EAGVAQSPRYKIIEKRQSVAFWCNPISGHATLYWYQQILGQGPKLLIQFQNNGVVDDSQLPKDRFSAERLKGVDSTLKIQPAKLEDSAVYLCASSLVGTGPFEQFFGPGTRLTVL.